The 30 T cell receptor beta chains given below trace back to one sample, sequenced in a study of spatial heterogeneity in lung cancer. Time point of the sample: sample taken at primary tumor resection. TCRs were sequenced from unsorted whole RNA of tumor, nontumor lung or PBMC. TCRdb analysed the 5' RACE reads with MiXCR anew, one entry per CDR3 protein. Of 60,000 to 80,000 distinct CDR3 sequences in the sample, about an eighth were seen once. The sample was PBMCs, taken at surgery. The receptors were gathered from a male donor with early-stage non-small cell lung cancer.

This clonotype was observed a few times. The DNA of the CDR3 is TGTGCCAGCAGCCCTCCTCGGGAGGCCTATGGCTACACCTTC. It codes for CASSPPREAYGYTF. This chain joins TRBV7-2 and TRBJ1-2, with D unclear. Looked up from germline, CDR1 is SGHTA and CDR2 is FQGNSA. V shed 5 bases and J shed 4 bases, with 14 bases lying between them. The CDR3 extends over 14 amino acids.

This clonotype has a count of ten or more. The rearrangement links TRBV18 to TRBJ1-1; 8 positions match TRBD1. This CDR3 has 14 residues. Germline CDR1 reads KGHSH; CDR2 reads LQKENI. The V segment lost 3 bases and the J segment 4 bases; nucleotides outside the gene matches: 4. CDR3 in DNA: TGTGCCAGCTCACCCGGACAGGGAGGCACTGAAGCTTTCTTT. It codes for CASSPGQGGTEAFF.

This clonotype was picked up a small number of times. The chain employs TRBV29-1 and TRBJ1-2; a possible D gene is TRBD1 (5 bases). V was trimmed by 3 bases and J by 3 bases, leaving 14 bases between them. The length of the CDR3 is 14 residues. Germline CDR1 reads SQVTM; CDR2 reads ANQGSEA. CDR3 nucleotides: TGCAGCGTTGACGTAGGGGAGAGCGACTATGGCTACACCTTC. Amino acid sequence: CSVDVGESDYGYTF.

The genes are TRBV6-2 or TRBV6-3 and TRBJ1-1; no definite D call. Germline CDR1 is MNHEY and CDR2 is SVGEGT. V was trimmed by 5 bases and J by 4 bases, leaving 11 bases between them. This CDR3 has 13 amino acids. CDR3 region: CASSVPWRTEAFF. The CDR3 bases are TGTGCCAGCAGTGTGCCCTGGCGCACTGAAGCTTTCTTT.

There are many counts of this clonotype. The chain uses TRBV24-1 and TRBJ2-1; no clear D. The CDR3 has 13 amino acids. The V end lost 3 bases, the J end lost 13 bases, and 15 bases lay between the germline ends. In germline, CDR1 is KGHDR, CDR2 SFDVKD. This CDR3 is CATSDSLKVDQFF. CDR3 sequence (DNA): TGTGCCACCAGTGATAGCCTTAAGGTGGATCAGTTCTTC.

This sequence joins TRBV5-1 and TRBJ1-1, with D unresolved. The CDR3 covers 13 residues. Looked up from germline, CDR1 is SGHRS and CDR2 is YFSETQ. Trimming stripped 5 bases from V and 1 base from J, with 9 bases between. CDR3 residues: CASRFDANTEAFF. For the CDR3, the DNA is TGCGCCAGCAGATTTGATGCGAACACTGAAGCTTTCTTT.

This clonotype was seen only a few times. The chain employs TRBV6-5 and TRBJ1-1, with a tentative D call TRBD1 (6 bases). Germline CDR1 and CDR2: MNHEY and SVGAGI. Trimming removed 4 bases from V and 3 bases from J, with 15 bases in between. The CDR3 extends over 15 amino acids. The CDR3 sequence: CASSSLQGRHTEAFF. The DNA for the CDR3 is TGTGCCAGCAGTTCCCTACAGGGACGGCACACTGAAGCTTTCTTT.

This clonotype was counted between two and nine times. The chain employs TRBV5-5 and TRBJ1-2; D unclear. With 4 bases removed from V and 0 bases from J, the gap between germline ends came to 10 bases. Per the germline V gene, CDR1 is SGHKS and CDR2 is YYEKEE (reference sequence). The CDR3 runs to 14 residues. CDR3 DNA: TGTGCCAGCAGCGAACAAGTAGCTAACTATGGCTACACCTTC. Translated, it gives CASSEQVANYGYTF.

This clonotype has only a few counts. The CDR3 spells CASSSSSTWTLYEQYF. The CDR3 nucleotides are TGTGCCAGCAGTTCGTCTTCGACCTGGACATTGTACGAGCAGTACTTC. V usage is TRBV6-1 and J usage is TRBJ2-7, with TRBD1 as a possible D gene (5 bases). Per germline, CDR1 MNHNS and CDR2 SASEGT. The CDR3 extends over 16 amino acids. V was clipped by 5 bases and J by 4 bases, with 21 bases between them.

This clonotype occurred many times. The V gene is TRBV12-3 or TRBV12-4, the J gene TRBJ2-3; 11 positions agree with TRBD2. The V and J ends lost 4 bases and 2 bases, in that order; junction bases with no gene match: 5. CDR3 length: 16 amino acids. The chain's CDR3 is CASSSPGLAATDTQYF. DNA for the CDR3: TGTGCCAGCAGTTCTCCGGGACTAGCGGCCACAGATACGCAGTATTTT.

This clonotype has ten or more counts. The CDR3 DNA follows: TGTGCCAGCAGCTTAGGCCCCCCGGGACTCATCCTCAATGAGCAGTTCTTC. Translation: CASSLGPPGLILNEQFF. The V and J genes are TRBV27 and TRBJ2-1, with D possibly matching TRBD2 (6 bases). Germline V gives CDR1 MNHEY, CDR2 SMNVEV (reference sequence). V shed 6 bases and J shed 6 bases, with 24 bases lying between them. The CDR3 runs 17 residues.

The V gene is TRBV30, the J gene TRBJ2-2; D gene uncertain. CDR1 is GTSNPN and CDR2 is SVGIG in the germline V gene (reference sequence). V was clipped by 5 bases and J by 3 bases, with 10 bases between them. This CDR3 has 13 amino acids. The CDR3 protein is CAWVSRYTGELFF. The CDR3 bases are TGTGCCTGGGTATCGAGGTACACCGGGGAGCTGTTTTTT.

This clonotype was counted only a few times. The chain links TRBV30 to TRBJ2-7; TRBD1 matches 7 bases. Germline V gene sequence: CDR1 GTSNPN, CDR2 SVGIG (reference sequence). The CDR3 contains 16 residues. V shed 5 bases, J shed 1 base, and the junction held 14 bases outside the gene matches. CDR3 coding DNA: TGTGCCTGGGACAGGGCCGCAATCCTAAGTTCCTACGAGCAGTACTTC. It translates to CAWDRAAILSSYEQYF.

The rearrangement links TRBV5-1 to TRBJ2-2, with TRBD2 matching 14 bases. CDR1 SGHRS and CDR2 YFSETQ come from the germline V gene. The CDR3 loop spans 19 amino acids. The V segment lost 4 bases and the J segment 0 bases; nucleotides outside the gene matches: 8. The CDR3 reads CASSSWGLAGVTNTGELFF. The CDR3 DNA follows: TGCGCCAGCAGCAGCTGGGGACTAGCGGGAGTGACGAACACCGGGGAGCTGTTTTTT. Drawing the rest from reference TRBV5-1 and TRBJ2-2, the complete variable domain is KAGVTQTPRYLIKTRGQQVTLSCSPISGHRSVSWYQQTPGQGLQFLFEYFSETQRNKGNFPGRFSGRQFSNSRSEMNVSTLELGDSALYLCASSSWGLAGVTNTGELFFGEGSRLTVL.

Many counts were recorded for this clonotype. The V and J genes are TRBV9 and TRBJ2-7; 7 bases are a match to TRBD1. This CDR3 has 16 amino acids. Germline CDR1 is SGDLS and CDR2 is YYNGEE. V lost 4 bases and J lost 2; bases outside the gene matches: 12. The CDR3 reads CASSSRQGSPAYEQYF. As DNA, the CDR3 is TGTGCCAGCAGCAGTCGACAGGGTTCTCCTGCCTACGAGCAGTACTTC.

The chain has TRBV6-2 or TRBV6-3 and TRBJ1-2; 7 bases are shared with TRBD1. Germline CDR1 MNHEY, CDR2 SVGEGT. With 8 bases clipped from V and 1 base from J, the junction kept 1 base outside the gene matches. The CDR3 is 12 amino acids. In nucleotides, the CDR3 is TGTGCCAGCCGGGACAGTAACTATGGCTACACCTTC. Protein: CASRDSNYGYTF.

This clonotype was picked up many times. The rearrangement joins TRBV12-3 or TRBV12-4 to TRBJ1-1; 7 bases match TRBD1. CDR3 length: 15 residues. The junction had 10 bases not matched to a gene; V was cut back by 2 bases and J by 7 bases. In DNA, the CDR3 is TGTGCCAGCAGTTTAAGGACGACAGGGACAAATGAAGCTTTCTTT. As protein: CASSLRTTGTNEAFF.

This clonotype has just a few counts. The J gene is TRBJ2-1, the V gene TRBV20-1; D tentatively reads TRBD1 or TRBD2 (5 bases each). Germline values: CDR1 DFQATT, CDR2 SNEGSKA (reference sequence). The CDR3 contains 13 residues. The V gene lost 6 bases and the J gene lost 5 bases, with 14 bases spanning the gap. CDR3 coding DNA: TGCAGTGCCCCTGTTGGGGGAAACAATGAGCAGTTCTTC. As protein: CSAPVGGNNEQFF.

This clonotype was observed at least ten times. The V and J genes are TRBV4-3 and TRBJ2-7; 9 positions agree with TRBD1. The trim removed 1 base at V and 2 bases at J, leaving 6 bases unmatched. This CDR3 spans 16 amino acids. From germline, CDR1 is LGHNA and CDR2 YSLEER. Here the CDR3 reads CASSQAGDRATYEQYF. The CDR3 DNA reads TGCGCCAGCAGCCAAGCGGGGGACAGGGCCACCTACGAGCAGTACTTC.

Ten or more counts support this clonotype. This chain uses TRBV9 with TRBJ2-4; 7 bases align to TRBD2. V lost 3 bases to trimming and J lost 6 bases; unmatched junction nucleotides: 12. Germline V CDR1 and CDR2: SGDLS, YYNGEE. CDR3 length: 16 amino acids. In DNA form, the CDR3 reads TGTGCCAGCAGCGAGGGAGGAACTAGCGTTGGAAACATTCAGTACTTC. Protein: CASSEGGTSVGNIQYF. Based on the CDR3 plus reference TRBV9 and TRBJ2-4, the full variable domain is DSGVTQTPKHLITATGQRVTLRCSPRSGDLSVYWYQQSLDQGLQFLIQYYNGEERAKGNILERFSAQQFPDLHSELNLSSLELGDSALYFCASSEGGTSVGNIQYFGAGTRLSVL.

V usage is TRBV19 and J usage is TRBJ2-1; 11 positions match TRBD1. Unmatched junction bases numbered 4, after V lost 3 bases and J lost 6 bases. The germline V gene encodes CDR1 LNHDA and CDR2 SQIVND (reference sequence). The CDR3 length is 15 residues. The CDR3 sequence: CASSIDGTGGNEQFF. The CDR3 DNA follows: TGTGCCAGTAGTATCGACGGGACAGGGGGCAATGAGCAGTTCTTC.

In this sample, this clonotype turned up once. The CDR3 DNA is TGCAGTGCTAGCCCGGGACAGGGTGGTGAAAAACTGTTTTTT. Translated, it gives CSASPGQGGEKLFF. This chain uses TRBV20-1 with TRBJ1-4; TRBD1 matches at 9 bases. Trimming removed 3 bases from V and 7 bases from J; junction bases left unmatched: 6. CDR3 length: 14 residues. Germline-derived CDR1 and CDR2 are DFQATT and SNEGSKA (reference sequence).

This clonotype appeared a few times. The chain uses TRBV11-3 and TRBJ2-1, with TRBD1 as a possible D gene (5 bases). Germline values: CDR1 SGHNT, CDR2 YENEEA. V was clipped by 8 bases and J by 2 bases, with 13 bases between them. CDR3 length equals 14 residues. CDR3 loop: CASGNLGPYNEQFF. CDR3 DNA: TGTGCCAGCGGAAACCTGGGGCCCTACAATGAGCAGTTCTTC.

This clonotype was seen only a few times. The V and J genes are TRBV19 and TRBJ2-1, with TRBD2 matching 8 bases. Germline V gives CDR1 LNHDA, CDR2 SQIVND (reference sequence). This CDR3 is 15 amino acids long. Unmatched junction bases numbered 4, after V lost 0 bases and J lost 6 bases. The CDR3, as DNA: TGTGCCAGTAGTATAGATAGCGGGATACCCAATGAGCAGTTCTTC. Its translation is CASSIDSGIPNEQFF.

The chain combines TRBV7-6 with TRBJ2-3; 8 bases line up with TRBD2. Germline assignment: CDR1 SGHVS and CDR2 FNYEAQ. V shed 1 base, J shed 7 bases, and the junction held 4 bases outside the gene matches. The CDR3 runs 14 residues. The CDR3 coding sequence is TGTGCCAGCAGCTTAGAAGCGGGAGAGCATACGCAGTATTTT. Amino acid sequence: CASSLEAGEHTQYF.

This clonotype was counted between two and nine times. The chain combines TRBV5-1 with TRBJ2-3; unclear D gene. The V gene's germline CDR1 is SGHRS and CDR2 YFSETQ. CDR3 size: 12 residues. V shed 0 bases and J shed 10 bases, with 9 bases lying between them. CDR3: CASSLEIGAQYF. The CDR3 bases are TGCGCCAGCAGCTTGGAGATTGGCGCGCAGTATTTT.

This clonotype was observed at least ten times. The CDR3 is CAAGQSHNSPLHF. The CDR3 DNA follows: TGTGCCGCCGGACAGTCTCATAATTCACCCCTCCACTTT. The chain employs TRBV6-5 and TRBJ1-6; a weak D match, TRBD1 (6 bases). V was pared by 11 bases and J by 5 bases, with 13 bases between. Germline values: CDR1 MNHEY, CDR2 SVGAGI. The CDR3 is made up of 13 amino acids.

This clonotype has more than one count but fewer than ten. This chain uses TRBV20-1 with TRBJ2-7, with TRBD1 matching 7 bases. Germline trimming cut 3 bases from V and 4 bases from J; bases unmatched to any gene: 3. Germline loops: CDR1 DFQATT, CDR2 SNEGSKA (reference sequence). The CDR3 extends over 12 amino acids. CDR3 in amino acids: CSARGRGYEQYF. In DNA, the CDR3 is TGCAGTGCTAGGGGCAGGGGGTACGAGCAGTACTTC.

This clonotype was picked up many times. The rearrangement links TRBV6-6 to TRBJ1-5; a weak D match, TRBD1 (5 bases). Germline values: CDR1 MNHNY, CDR2 SVGAGI (reference sequence). Trimming took off 10 bases at V and 3 bases at J, with 13 bases between the two ends. This CDR3 spans 13 amino acids. CDR3 nucleotide sequence: TGTGCCATCGCAAGGGACCCCAATCAGCCCCAGCATTTT. Translation: CAIARDPNQPQHF.

This clonotype has a handful of counts. The chain recombines TRBV5-1 with TRBJ2-5, with 10 bases lining up with TRBD2. The germline V gene encodes CDR1 SGHRS and CDR2 YFSETQ. The CDR3 is 15 residues long. The J segment lost 2 bases and the V segment lost 4 bases, leaving 5 bases of the junction unmatched. The CDR3 DNA reads TGCGCCAGCAGCAAAGGGACTAGCGAACAAGAGACCCAGTACTTC. As protein: CASSKGTSEQETQYF.